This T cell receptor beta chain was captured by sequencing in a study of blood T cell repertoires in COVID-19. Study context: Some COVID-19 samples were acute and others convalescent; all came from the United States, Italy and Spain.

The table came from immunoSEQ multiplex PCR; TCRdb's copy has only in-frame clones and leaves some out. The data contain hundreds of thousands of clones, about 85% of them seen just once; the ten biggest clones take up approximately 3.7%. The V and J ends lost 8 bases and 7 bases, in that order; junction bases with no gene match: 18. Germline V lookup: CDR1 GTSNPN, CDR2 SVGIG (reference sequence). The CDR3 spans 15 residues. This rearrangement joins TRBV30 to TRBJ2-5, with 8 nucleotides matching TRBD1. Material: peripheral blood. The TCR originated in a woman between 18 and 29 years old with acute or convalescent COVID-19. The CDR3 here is CALRTGPDKVGTQYF. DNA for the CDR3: TGTGCCCTGAGGACAGGGCCGGATAAGGTGGGGACCCAGTACTTC.